The next 27 T cell receptor beta chains were all read from a single sample in a study of CXCR3-negative and CXCR3-positive naive CD8 T cells. Study findings and constraints: For CXCR3-positive naive cells, TRB CDR3s were more hydrophobic than those of CXCR3-negative naive cells.

These receptors have no known antigen. TRB cDNA libraries were made by UMI-labeled 5' RACE. Each CDR3 protein gets one entry in TCRdb, which reprocessed the 5' RACE reads and gives no DNA. This sample's table has some 150,000 distinct CDR3 sequences. The source material was naive CXCR3+ CD8+ T cells from blood. Indicated subset: CD45RO-CCR7+CD27+CD95- naive CD8+ T cells expressing CXCR3 (TNR3+). These receptors came from a human donor in good health. Some clones in this sample may be carry-over from other donors' samples.

This chain joins TRBV7-9 and TRBJ2-1. Germline V gene sequence: CDR1 SEHNR, CDR2 FQNEAQ (reference sequence). CDR3 size: 16 residues. CDR3 in amino acids: CASSLLGSSSYNEQFF.

The rearrangement links TRBV20-1 to TRBJ2-1; absent DNA, TCRdb's TRBD1 call cannot be checked. The CDR3 sequence is 15 residues long. From germline, CDR1 is DFQATT and CDR2 SNEGSKA (reference sequence). The chain's CDR3 is CSASPLRGEINEQFF.

This chain links TRBV9 with TRBJ2-7; the D call of TRBD2 rests on TCRdb alone, since no DNA is present to check it. Germline CDR1 SGDLS, CDR2 YYNGEE. The CDR3 has 12 amino acids. This CDR3 reads CASSLSAGEQYF.

V gene TRBV29-1 combines with J gene TRBJ2-5; the TCRdb D gene call, TRBD1, has no DNA to confirm it. The germline CDR1 and CDR2 sequences are SQVTM and ANQGSEA. This CDR3 region has 13 residues. The CDR3 here is CSVERGMQETQYF.

CDR3 residues: CASSFWQGHEQYF. The chain links TRBV7-3 to TRBJ2-7; the TCRdb call, TRBD2, lacks DNA for checking. The CDR3 totals 13 residues. Germline values: CDR1 SGHTA, CDR2 FQGTGA.

The chain links TRBV29-1 to TRBJ2-7; absent DNA, TCRdb's TRBD1 call cannot be checked. The CDR3 is 15 amino acids. Looked up from germline, CDR1 is SQVTM and CDR2 is ANQGSEA. CDR3 region: CSVGGQGGRSYEQYF.

V and J are TRBV28 and TRBJ2-5; the TCRdb call, TRBD2, lacks DNA for checking. CDR1 and CDR2 (germline): MDHEN, SYDVKM. The CDR3 extends over 14 amino acids. The CDR3 is CASSAQGGGETQYF.

J is TRBJ2-1 and V is TRBV7-9. The CDR3 sequence is 13 residues long. Germline CDR1 SEHNR, CDR2 FQNEAQ (reference sequence). The CDR3: CASSSALNFEQFF.

The gene calls are TRBV7-6 and TRBJ2-7; the TRBD2 assignment by TCRdb is unverifiable without DNA. Looked up from germline, CDR1 is SGHVS and CDR2 is FNYEAQ. The CDR3 consists of 15 residues. CDR3 region: CASSLGVLAGNEQYF.

CDR3 loop: CASSYSEDSNQPQHF. The chain links TRBV28 to TRBJ1-5. CDR1 and CDR2 (germline): MDHEN, SYDVKM. This CDR3 has 15 amino acids.

The chain combines TRBV12-3 or TRBV12-4 with TRBJ2-3; TCRdb reports TRBD2, a call that lacks DNA to check it against. The CDR3 has 14 residues. CDR3 region: CASSSSQSADTQYF.

The chain uses TRBV5-5 and TRBJ2-1; the D call from TCRdb, TRBD1, cannot be confirmed without DNA. The germline CDR1 and CDR2 sequences are SGHKS and YYEKEE (reference sequence). The CDR3 is 15 amino acids. The chain's CDR3 is CASSLWQGSYNEQFF. Looking up the rest from reference TRBV5-5 and TRBJ2-1 gives the full variable domain: DAGVTQSPTHLIKTRGQQVTLRCSPISGHKSVSWYQQVLGQGPQFIFQYYEKEERGRGNFPDRFSARQFPNYSSELNVNALLLGDSALYLCASSLWQGSYNEQFFGPGTRLTVL.

The chain combines TRBV7-9 with TRBJ2-7; TCRdb's assignment of TRBD1 cannot be checked, as there is no DNA. CDR3 length: 18 amino acids. The germline CDR1 and CDR2 sequences are SEHNR and FQNEAQ (reference sequence). This chain's CDR3 is CASSLPPRDSDSSYEQYF.

The rearrangement joins TRBV20-1 to TRBJ2-7; TCRdb outputs TRBD1, but without DNA this stays unchecked. Germline V gene data show CDR1 as DFQATT and CDR2 as SNEGSKA (reference sequence). The CDR3 is 16 amino acids. Here the CDR3 reads CSALGPLAGGTYEQYF.

The CDR3 is CASTPLKSPTNYGYTF. V gene TRBV7-9 combines with J gene TRBJ1-2. This CDR3 region has 16 residues. Germline V gives CDR1 SEHNR, CDR2 FQNEAQ (reference sequence).

The gene calls are TRBV19 and TRBJ2-5; TCRdb outputs TRBD1, but without DNA this stays unchecked. The CDR3 runs to 13 residues. CDR1 and CDR2 (germline): LNHDA, SQIVND (reference sequence). CDR3 sequence reads: CASAEEGWETQYF.

The J gene is TRBJ2-7, the V gene TRBV6-5; absent DNA, TCRdb's TRBD1 call cannot be checked. The CDR3 sequence is 14 residues long. The germline gives CDR1 MNHEY, CDR2 SVGAGI. The CDR3 is CASSYSLGGYEQYF.

J is TRBJ2-2 and V is TRBV12-3 or TRBV12-4; there is no DNA to check the TCRdb D call of TRBD2. This CDR3 has 18 amino acids. The chain's CDR3 is CASSRPVGGGGNTGELFF.

This chain links TRBV7-9 with TRBJ2-2. Looked up from germline, CDR1 is SEHNR and CDR2 is FQNEAQ (reference sequence). CDR3 length equals 14 residues. The CDR3 sequence: CASTSDLNTGELFF.

This sequence joins TRBV5-1 and TRBJ2-7; absent DNA, TCRdb's TRBD2 call cannot be checked. Germline V lookup: CDR1 SGHRS, CDR2 YFSETQ. The CDR3 covers 14 residues. CDR3 protein: CASSLGGVYYEQYF.

The chain carries TRBV7-2 and TRBJ1-1; as DNA is missing, the TRBD1 call by TCRdb cannot be tested. Germline CDR1 SGHTA, CDR2 FQGNSA. CDR3 length equals 13 residues. The CDR3 sequence: CASRRGQNTEAFF.

This sequence joins TRBV29-1 and TRBJ1-1; TCRdb proposes TRBD1, but this gene call is untestable without DNA. The germline gives CDR1 SQVTM, CDR2 ANQGSEA. The CDR3 length is 15 residues. CDR3 amino acids: CSVEGGSGLNTEAFF.

The V and J genes are TRBV20-1 and TRBJ1-2; TCRdb picks TRBD1, but there is no DNA to check that call. The CDR3 sequence is 15 residues long. Germline V gene sequence: CDR1 DFQATT, CDR2 SNEGSKA (reference sequence). The CDR3 is CSARDAGQGASGYTF.

The chain links TRBV5-4 to TRBJ2-7; TCRdb outputs TRBD1, but without DNA this stays unchecked. CDR3 length equals 17 residues. Germline values: CDR1 SGHNT, CDR2 YYREEE (reference sequence). CDR3 region: CASSLKAPTGITYEQYF.

This rearrangement joins TRBV4-2 to TRBJ2-1; TCRdb's assignment of TRBD2 cannot be checked, as there is no DNA. CDR3 length equals 16 residues. Germline V gene data show CDR1 as LGHNA and CDR2 as YNFKEQ. CDR3 amino acids: CASSQDDSSGGNEQFF.

CDR3 residues: CASIRDRRNSPLHF. This chain links TRBV28 with TRBJ1-6; TCRdb indicates TRBD1, and absent DNA this call remains unverified. CDR1 MDHEN and CDR2 SYDVKM come from the germline V gene. The CDR3 has 14 amino acids.

The V gene is TRBV29-1, the J gene TRBJ2-2; TCRdb's D gene call, TRBD1, goes unchecked for lack of DNA. Germline CDR1 is SQVTM and CDR2 is ANQGSEA. The CDR3 has 12 amino acids. The CDR3 sequence: CSGFGGLGELFF.